These T cell receptor beta chains were read from a single sample in a study of blood T cell repertoires in COVID-19. Measured with immunoSEQ multiplex PCR; TCRdb has only the in-frame clones, and not every one. The sample lists approximately 200,000 clones; roughly four fifths were seen once. The sample taken for sequencing was PBMCs or T cells enriched from blood (not recorded which). The receptor source for this set is a man in his forties who had recovered from COVID-19. The CDR3 runs from the conserved cysteine through the conserved F or W. The D gene is left open where the match is weak. Rows give clone size only sometimes, using once, few, many, or a class for an expanded clone.

v_gene,j_gene,d_gene,abundance,CDR3nt,CDR3aa
TRBV5-5,TRBJ2-7,TRBD1,-,TGTGCCAGCAGCTTGCCCGGGACAGGGTTAAGGGAGCAGTACTTC,CASSLPGTGLREQYF
TRBV27,TRBJ2-7,TRBD2,-,TGTGCCAGCAGTCCGTTGACTAGCGGCTACGAGCAGTACTTC,CASSPLTSGYEQYF
TRBV5-1,TRBJ1-2,TRBD1,once,TGCGCCAGCAGCTTGGGGGGACAGGACAACTATGGCTACACCTTC,CASSLGGQDNYGYTF
TRBV6-5,TRBJ1-1,TRBD1,once,TGTGCCAGCAGTTACTCGGCAGGGGGGCAATATGAAGCTTTCTTT,CASSYSAGGQYEAFF
TRBV6-5,TRBJ1-6,-,-,TGTGCCAGCAGTTACGACGGGGTATACGATTCACCCCTCCACTTT,CASSYDGVYDSPLHF
TRBV6-5,TRBJ2-3,-,-,TGTGCCAGCAGCCCAGACAGGTCTGGCACAGATACGCAGTATTTT,CASSPDRSGTDTQYF
TRBV5-8,TRBJ2-5,TRBD2,-,TGTGCCAACCAACTAGCGGGAGGACCGGGGGAGACCCAGTACTTC,CANQLAGGPGETQYF
TRBV14,TRBJ1-2,-,-,TGTGCCAGCAGCCTAGACTTCGTATATGGCTACACCTTC,CASSLDFVYGYTF
TRBV18,TRBJ2-5,TRBD2,-,TGTGCCAGCTCACCGAGACTAGCGGGAACCGAAGAGACCCAGTACTTC,CASSPRLAGTEETQYF
TRBV5-1,TRBJ1-2,-,few,TGCGCCAGCAGAGAGGTCGGATCCGCCAACTATGGCTACACCTTC,CASREVGSANYGYTF
TRBV16,TRBJ1-5,TRBD1,-,TGTGCCAGCAGCCAAGACGGACAGGGGTGGAATCAGCCCCAGCATTTT,CASSQDGQGWNQPQHF
TRBV2,TRBJ2-2,TRBD1,once,TGTGCCAGCATTCGGGAGACAGGGGCGAGCGGGGAGCTGTTTTTT,CASIRETGASGELFF
TRBV3-1/TRBV3-2,TRBJ1-2,TRBD1,-,TGTGCCAGCAGTCCACCGGACAGGGGCTATGGCTACACCTTC,CASSPPDRGYGYTF
TRBV6-5,TRBJ1-1,TRBD1,-,TGTGCCAGCAGTTCCCCAGGGGGCTGGGGTGAAGCTTTCTTT,CASSSPGGWGEAFF
TRBV6-5,TRBJ1-1,-,-,TGTGCCAGCAGTTACCGGGAAGGGATGAACACTGAAGCTTTCTTT,CASSYREGMNTEAFF
TRBV6-5,TRBJ1-4,-,-,TGTGCCAGCAGCGTCCGGGGGACTAATGAAAAACTGTTTTTT,CASSVRGTNEKLFF
TRBV9,TRBJ1-1,-,-,TGTGCCAGCAGCGTACACACGATGAACACTGAAGCTTTCTTT,CASSVHTMNTEAFF
TRBV2,TRBJ2-3,TRBD2,-,TGTGCCAGCAGTGGTCAACTAGCGGCTAGCACAGATACGCAGTATTTT,CASSGQLAASTDTQYF
TRBV15,TRBJ1-2,TRBD1,-,TGTGCCACCAGCAGAGATAAGTTACCGGGACAGGGGGCGGATGGCTACACCTTC,CATSRDKLPGQGADGYTF
TRBV6-2/TRBV6-3,TRBJ1-5,-,once,TGTGCCAGCAGTTACCCTGGTGGGGAGCATAGCAATCAGCCCCAGCATTTT,CASSYPGGEHSNQPQHF
TRBV5-4,TRBJ2-7,TRBD1,-,TGTGCCAGCAGTTCTAAGGACAGGGGTGACTACGAGCAGTACTTC,CASSSKDRGDYEQYF
TRBV7-3,TRBJ2-7,-,-,TGTGCCAGCAGCTTAACTGCGGGTCCCTACGAGCAGTACTTC,CASSLTAGPYEQYF
TRBV15,TRBJ2-1,-,few,TGTGCCACCAGCAGAGACGTGGGGCTTGGGTACAATGAGCAGTTCTTC,CATSRDVGLGYNEQFF
TRBV6-1,TRBJ2-4,-,few,TGTGCCAGCAGTGAGGTACAGGGAATAGCCAAAAACATTCAGTACTTC,CASSEVQGIAKNIQYF
TRBV5-1,TRBJ2-5,TRBD1,-,TGCGCCAGCAGCTGGACCGGGACAGGGAGCGGGACCCAGTACTTC,CASSWTGTGSGTQYF
TRBV24-1,TRBJ2-1,-,-,TGTGCCACCAGTCATCCCTCCTACAATGAGCAGTTCTTC,CATSHPSYNEQFF
TRBV5-8,TRBJ2-5,-,-,TGTGCCAGCAGCCCGCAGACTAGAGCAGAGACCCAGTACTTC,CASSPQTRAETQYF
TRBV5-6,TRBJ2-7,-,few,TGTGCCAGCAGCTTGGGTAGCGGTTACGAGCAGTACTTC,CASSLGSGYEQYF
TRBV28,TRBJ2-5,TRBD1,-,TGTGCCAGCAGTACATCGGGACAGGGGGCCCAAGAGACCCAGTACTTC,CASSTSGQGAQETQYF
TRBV9,TRBJ2-1,TRBD2,-,TGTGCCAGCAGCGGGGGGCTAGCGGGAAGTGTTAATGAGCAGTTCTTC,CASSGGLAGSVNEQFF
TRBV18,TRBJ2-7,-,few,TGTGCCAGCTCACCAGGGGCGGGACAGAGGGAGCAGTACTTC,CASSPGAGQREQYF
TRBV7-2,TRBJ2-5,-,-,TGTGCCAGCAGCTTAGAATGGCCTAGCGGAGGGGGGGAGACCCAGTACTTC,CASSLEWPSGGGETQYF
TRBV30,TRBJ1-5,TRBD1,-,TGTGCCTGGAGAGAAAGACAGGGCCTGGGCAATCAGCCCCAGCATTTT,CAWRERQGLGNQPQHF
TRBV7-9,TRBJ2-3,-,-,TGTGCCAGCAGCCAGACAGATACGCAGTATTTT,CASSQTDTQYF
TRBV5-1,TRBJ1-2,-,few,TGCGCCAGCAGCTTGGAAGCAAATTCTAACTATGGCTACACCTTC,CASSLEANSNYGYTF
TRBV30,TRBJ1-6,TRBD1,-,TGTGCCTGGAGGGGGACAGGGTTCGATTCACCCCTCCACTTT,CAWRGTGFDSPLHF
TRBV10-3,TRBJ1-3,TRBD1,-,TGTGCCTCCGGGACAGGCCATGGAAACACCATATATTTT,CASGTGHGNTIYF
TRBV19,TRBJ1-5,-,few,TGTGCCAGCGGGCGGGGCAATCAGCCCCAGCATTTT,CASGRGNQPQHF
TRBV2,TRBJ1-6,TRBD1,-,TGTGCCAGCATTGGGACAGATAATTCACCCCTCCACTTT,CASIGTDNSPLHF
TRBV9,TRBJ1-1,-,few,TGTGCCAGCAGCGTTCTGGACAGAATGAACACTGAAGCTTTCTTT,CASSVLDRMNTEAFF
TRBV29-1,TRBJ2-7,-,-,TGCAGCGTCCGTCCGGGACTGCCATCCTACGAGCAGTACTTC,CSVRPGLPSYEQYF
TRBV30,TRBJ2-6,-,-,TGTGCCTGGAGGAGAGGACGGGGGAGCGCTGGGGCCAACGTCCTGACTTTC,CAWRRGRGSAGANVLTF
TRBV7-2,TRBJ1-3,-,-,TGTGCCAGCAGCTTGGCCGTCTCTGGAAACACCATATATTTT,CASSLAVSGNTIYF
TRBV9,TRBJ1-2,-,few,TGTGCCAGCAGCGTGGACGGACTCTATGGCTACACCTTC,CASSVDGLYGYTF
TRBV6-2/TRBV6-3,TRBJ1-2,-,-,TGTGCCAGCAGCCCGACAGTCATGCGAGGCTACACCTTC,CASSPTVMRGYTF
TRBV7-7,TRBJ2-2,-,-,TGTGCCAGCAGCTTAGGTAGAGGGCGCGCCGGGGAGCTGTTTTTT,CASSLGRGRAGELFF
TRBV21-1,TRBJ1-6,-,-,TGTGCCAGCAGCAAAGCTCCGCGGTTATTTTCTTCACCCCTCCACTTT,CASSKAPRLFSSPLHF
TRBV2,TRBJ2-2,TRBD2,-,TGTGCCAGCAGTACTATGCTAGCGGGAGTATCGGGGGGGGAGCTGTTTTTT,CASSTMLAGVSGGELFF
TRBV20-1,TRBJ2-3,TRBD2,-,TGCAGTGCTAGTCCGGGGCTAGCGGGAGAAACAGATACGCAGTATTTT,CSASPGLAGETDTQYF
TRBV2,TRBJ2-1,TRBD2,-,TGTGCCAGCAAGCCAAGCGGGAGGGCCTATTCCTACAATGAGCAGTTCTTC,CASKPSGRAYSYNEQFF
TRBV3-1/TRBV3-2,TRBJ2-1,TRBD2,-,TGTGCCAGCAGCCGACTAGCGGGAGGCTACAATGAGCAGTTCTTC,CASSRLAGGYNEQFF